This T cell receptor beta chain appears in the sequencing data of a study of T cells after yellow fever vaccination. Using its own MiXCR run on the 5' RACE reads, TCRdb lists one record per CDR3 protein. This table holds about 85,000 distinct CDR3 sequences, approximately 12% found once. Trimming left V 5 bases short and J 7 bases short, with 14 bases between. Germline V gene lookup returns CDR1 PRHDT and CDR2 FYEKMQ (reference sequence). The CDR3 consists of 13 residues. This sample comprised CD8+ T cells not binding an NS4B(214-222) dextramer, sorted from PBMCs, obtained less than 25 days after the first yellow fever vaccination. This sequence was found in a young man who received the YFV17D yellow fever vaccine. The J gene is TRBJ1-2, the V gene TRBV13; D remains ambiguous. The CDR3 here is CASSQNLPGGYTF. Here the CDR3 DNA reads TGTGCCAGCAGCCAAAATCTGCCCGGTGGCTACACCTTC. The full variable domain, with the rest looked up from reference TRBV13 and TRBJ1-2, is AAGVIQSPRHLIKEKRETATLKCYPIPRHDTVYWYQQGPGQDPQFLISFYEKMQSDKGSIPDRFSAQQFSDYHSELNMSSLELGDSALYFCASSQNLPGGYTFGSGTRLTVV.